A selection of T cell receptor beta chains follows, all from one sample in a study of blood T cell repertoires in COVID-19. Assay: immunoSEQ multiplex PCR; the TCRdb copy retains only in-frame clones and omits some. The repertoire holds around 320,000 clones, with around 88% as singletons. Sequenced: peripheral blood. The origin of the receptors is a woman in her 30s who had recovered from COVID-19. Both conserved end residues are part of each CDR3. Fields, in order: J gene, V gene, D gene, CDR3 protein. The D gene is left open where the match is weak.

j_gene: TRBJ2-7
v_gene: TRBV28
d_gene: TRBD1
CDR3aa: CASRGTGGTYEQYF

j_gene: TRBJ1-2
v_gene: TRBV4-1
d_gene: NA
CDR3aa: CASSQVLGEHGYTF

j_gene: TRBJ1-4
v_gene: TRBV12-3/TRBV12-4
d_gene: NA
CDR3aa: CASSFWGGQAFF

j_gene: TRBJ1-4
v_gene: TRBV5-5
d_gene: NA
CDR3aa: CASSLPLREKLFF

j_gene: TRBJ2-1
v_gene: TRBV12-5
d_gene: NA
CDR3aa: CASAPRGGGYNEQFF

j_gene: TRBJ1-5
v_gene: TRBV3-1/TRBV3-2
d_gene: TRBD1
CDR3aa: CASSQTGARQPQHF

j_gene: TRBJ2-1
v_gene: TRBV14
d_gene: NA
CDR3aa: CASSQGLTNRNEQFF

j_gene: TRBJ1-5
v_gene: TRBV12-5
d_gene: NA
CDR3aa: CASGEGLNGNQPQHF

j_gene: TRBJ2-4
v_gene: TRBV3-1/TRBV3-2
d_gene: TRBD2
CDR3aa: CASSPHSGGGIQYF

j_gene: TRBJ2-2
v_gene: TRBV18
d_gene: TRBD1
CDR3aa: CASSPIFGQAGGELFF

j_gene: TRBJ1-4
v_gene: TRBV5-4
d_gene: TRBD1
CDR3aa: CASSGSGTGTEKLFF

j_gene: TRBJ2-1
v_gene: TRBV12-3/TRBV12-4
d_gene: NA
CDR3aa: CASSRRGDEQFF

j_gene: TRBJ1-2
v_gene: TRBV9
d_gene: TRBD1
CDR3aa: CASTPGQGAYGYTF

j_gene: TRBJ2-7
v_gene: TRBV2
d_gene: NA
CDR3aa: CASIQSPHNYEQYF

j_gene: TRBJ2-7
v_gene: TRBV5-1
d_gene: NA
CDR3aa: CASSLGVQVNEQYF

j_gene: TRBJ2-7
v_gene: TRBV10-3
d_gene: NA
CDR3aa: CAISGGGGEQYF

j_gene: TRBJ2-5
v_gene: TRBV5-1
d_gene: TRBD2
CDR3aa: CASSFRVVAGGLETQYF

j_gene: TRBJ2-1
v_gene: TRBV2
d_gene: TRBD2
CDR3aa: CASGGGGRREQFF

j_gene: TRBJ2-7
v_gene: TRBV28
d_gene: TRBD1
CDR3aa: CATRDSAYEQYF

j_gene: TRBJ2-1
v_gene: TRBV4-1
d_gene: TRBD2
CDR3aa: CASSHNSGRYNEQFF

j_gene: TRBJ1-6
v_gene: TRBV19
d_gene: NA
CDR3aa: CASSMSVAGNSPLHF

j_gene: TRBJ2-7
v_gene: TRBV6-2/TRBV6-3
d_gene: NA
CDR3aa: CASSYHTGTYEQYF

j_gene: TRBJ2-7
v_gene: TRBV9
d_gene: TRBD1
CDR3aa: CASSAGTDIYEQYF

j_gene: TRBJ1-2
v_gene: TRBV7-2
d_gene: NA
CDR3aa: CASSSYSGIGYGYTF

j_gene: TRBJ1-2
v_gene: TRBV5-6
d_gene: NA
CDR3aa: CASSLGATNYGYTF

j_gene: TRBJ2-3
v_gene: TRBV19
d_gene: TRBD2
CDR3aa: CASTDQLAGGLDTQYF

j_gene: TRBJ2-3
v_gene: TRBV6-5
d_gene: NA
CDR3aa: CASSPIGQSTDTQYF

j_gene: TRBJ2-7
v_gene: TRBV18
d_gene: NA
CDR3aa: CASSSSGNSYEQYF

j_gene: TRBJ1-5
v_gene: TRBV18
d_gene: TRBD1
CDR3aa: CASSPPGQGLGGSNQPQHF

j_gene: TRBJ2-1
v_gene: TRBV27
d_gene: NA
CDR3aa: CASSLLAGANNEQFF

j_gene: TRBJ2-2
v_gene: TRBV5-8
d_gene: TRBD2
CDR3aa: CASSLGEGTNTGELFF

j_gene: TRBJ2-7
v_gene: TRBV6-5
d_gene: TRBD1
CDR3aa: CASSYSGQGRYEQYF

j_gene: TRBJ2-5
v_gene: TRBV7-6
d_gene: TRBD2
CDR3aa: CASSPGLAGLQETQYF